The next 18 T cell receptor beta chains were all read from a single sample in a study of shared clonotypes between healthy human individuals (dated by TCRdb to about 2020). Libraries were made using the immunoSEQ multiplex PCR assay. TCRdb provides this immuneACCESS table in a form limited to in-frame rearrangements. Some clones are lacking; in checked studies, under half of them reflect an unresolved V gene, and why the rest are absent is not known. The sample table shows 2,100,000 or so clones, and approximately 94% are seen once. The ten biggest clones cover approximately 0.13% of the sample. Sequenced material: naive CD4+ T cells sorted from blood. What this sample's cell subset or site label stands for: CD45RA+ positively selected. The receptors were gathered from a man aged 18 to 29 in good health.

The chain uses TRBV18 and TRBJ2-2, with a weak D call TRBD1 (5 bases). V lost 1 base and J 4 bases, leaving 10 bases between the germline ends. Germline V gene data show CDR1 as KGHSH and CDR2 as LQKENI. The CDR3 loop spans 15 amino acids. CDR3 DNA: TGTGCCAGCTCACCACTGAGCCAGGGCACCGGGGAGCTGTTTTTT. Protein product: CASSPLSQGTGELFF. The whole variable domain, filled in from reference TRBV18 and TRBJ2-2, reads NAGVMQNPRHLVRRRGQEARLRCSPMKGHSHVYWYRQLPEEGLKFMVYLQKENIIDESGMPKERFSAEFPKEGPSILRIQQVVRGDSAAYFCASSPLSQGTGELFFGEGSRLTVL.

Worth noting for this clone: The same CDR3 is also encoded by other DNA sequences in this sample. The gene calls are TRBV7-9 and TRBJ1-3; D is uncertain. The CDR3 has 14 amino acids. Per the germline V gene, CDR1 is SEHNR and CDR2 is FQNEAQ (reference sequence). The V end was cut by 0 bases, the J end by 2 bases, with 5 bases between. CDR3 sequence: CASSLAGTGNTIYF. The CDR3 nucleotides read TGTGCCAGCAGCTTAGCGGGTACTGGAAACACCATATATTTT.

The V call is TRBV19, the J call TRBJ1-5; D may be TRBD1 (5 bases). Trimming removed 6 bases from V and 6 bases from J, with 18 bases in between. The V gene's germline CDR1 is LNHDA and CDR2 SQIVND (reference sequence). The CDR3 is 15 amino acids. CDR3 residues: CASRGDGGPFQPQHF. The CDR3 DNA sequence: TGTGCCAGTAGGGGGGACGGAGGCCCATTTCAGCCCCAGCATTTT.

V and J are TRBV9 and TRBJ1-2, with D possibly being TRBD1 (6 bases). The CDR3 has 14 amino acids. The germline V gene encodes CDR1 SGDLS and CDR2 YYNGEE. Trimming took off 3 bases at V and 4 bases at J, with 13 bases between the two ends. Written as DNA, the CDR3 is TGTGCCAGCAGCGACAGGGCCGAGAGCTATGGCTACACCTTC. Translated, it gives CASSDRAESYGYTF.

V is TRBV5-6 and J is TRBJ2-7; 8 bases match TRBD2. Germline V gene lookup returns CDR1 SGHDT and CDR2 YYEEEE. V gave up 5 bases and J gave up 3 bases; unmatched junction bases: 13. The CDR3 has 16 residues. The CDR3 protein is CASRRTGGAKVYEQYF. CDR3 coding DNA: TGTGCCAGCAGGCGAACGGGAGGGGCTAAGGTCTACGAGCAGTACTTC.

The rearrangement uses TRBV4-1 and TRBJ1-4, with a possible D match to TRBD1 (6 bases). V dropped 0 bases and J dropped 3 bases, with 11 bases sitting between them. CDR1 MGHRA and CDR2 YSYEKL come from the germline V gene. CDR3 size: 16 residues. CDR3 region: CASSQDRGAANEKLFF. The CDR3 DNA sequence: TGCGCCAGCAGCCAAGATCGGGGGGCGGCTAATGAAAAACTGTTTTTT.

Notes on this clone: Different DNA sequences within this sample yield the same CDR3. This CDR3 reads CASSLLSSYEQYF. The CDR3 DNA is TGTGCCAGCAGTCTCTTAAGCTCCTACGAGCAGTACTTC. V gene TRBV27 combines with J gene TRBJ2-7; D gene unclear. V lost 5 bases, J lost 0 bases, and 8 bases lay in between. The CDR3 covers 13 residues. Germline CDR1 MNHEY, CDR2 SMNVEV (reference sequence).

With regard to this clone: Other DNA sequences in this specimen translate into the identical CDR3. This chain links TRBV9 with TRBJ2-5, with D unclear. CDR1 is SGDLS, CDR2 YYNGEE, per germline. The CDR3 has 13 residues. V lost 2 bases and J lost 4, with 9 bases in between. The DNA for the CDR3 is TGTGCCAGCAGCGTTGTGCAAGGAGAGACCCAGTACTTC. Its protein is CASSVVQGETQYF.

The chain carries TRBV11-2 and TRBJ2-2; TRBD2 might be the D (5 bases). V was pared by 5 bases and J by 5 bases, with 15 bases between. The germline V gene encodes CDR1 SGHAT and CDR2 FQNNGV. This CDR3 comprises 15 residues. The CDR3 reads CASSPRGADTGELFF. Here the CDR3 DNA reads TGTGCCAGCAGCCCGAGAGGAGCGGATACCGGGGAGCTGTTTTTT.

The chain joins TRBV4-3 to TRBJ2-5; 7 nucleotides line up with TRBD2. This CDR3 has 15 amino acids. J gave up 5 bases and V 2 bases, and 8 bases lay outside the gene matches. Germline CDR1 and CDR2: LGHNA and YSLEER. The CDR3 DNA reads TGCGCCAGCAGCCAATCCGGGACTAAGGTGGAGACCCAGTACTTC. It translates to CASSQSGTKVETQYF.

The CDR3 region has the DNA TGTGCCATCAGTGAGTCTGGAGGCCGGGAGGGATCAGACGAGCAGTACTTC. This encodes CAISESGGREGSDEQYF. V is TRBV10-3 and J is TRBJ2-7, with 8 bases fitting TRBD2. The ends lost 0 bases at V and 5 bases at J; junction bases unmatched: 12. The CDR3 has 17 amino acids. In germline, CDR1 is ENHRY, CDR2 SYGVKD.

CDR3 sequence reads: CASSQVMRTEQFF. The CDR3 bases are TGCGCCAGCAGCCAAGTTATGAGAACTGAGCAGTTCTTC. The chain has TRBV4-1 and TRBJ2-1; D call uncertain. CDR3 length equals 13 residues. The V gene lost 1 base and the J gene lost 9 bases, with 10 bases spanning the gap. The germline V gene encodes CDR1 MGHRA and CDR2 YSYEKL.

V gene TRBV6-1 combines with J gene TRBJ2-5, with TRBD2 as a possible D gene (7 bases). Germline V gene lookup returns CDR1 MNHNS and CDR2 SASEGT. The CDR3 is 17 amino acids. Trimming stripped 2 bases from V and 4 bases from J, with 20 bases between. CDR3 nucleotide sequence: TGTGCCAGCAGTGAAAGCCCCAGGGGCGGGAGTAGAGAGACCCAGTACTTC. Its translation: CASSESPRGGSRETQYF.

On this clone: The sample holds other DNA sequences that translate to the same CDR3. V gene TRBV6-5 combines with J gene TRBJ2-7; D may match TRBD1 or TRBD2 (5 bases each). This CDR3 is built from 13 residues. The germline V gene has CDR1 MNHEY and CDR2 SVGAGI. V lost 2 bases and J lost 3, with 8 bases in between. The CDR3 bases are TGTGCCAGCAGTTACGGGGGAAGCTACGAGCAGTACTTC. Its protein is CASSYGGSYEQYF.

This rearrangement joins TRBV6-1 to TRBJ2-7, with unresolved D. CDR3 length: 14 residues. Germline lookup yields CDR1 MNHNS and CDR2 SASEGT. V was clipped by 1 base and J by 0 bases, with 7 bases between them. The CDR3 loop reads CASSEVGFSYEQYF. Written as DNA, the CDR3 is TGTGCCAGCAGTGAAGTGGGTTTCTCCTACGAGCAGTACTTC.

The chain carries TRBV4-3 and TRBJ2-2, with a tentative D call TRBD1 (6 bases). This CDR3 is 14 amino acids long. Germline CDR1 is LGHNA and CDR2 is YSLEER. V gave up 6 bases and J gave up 4 bases, with 12 bases separating them. The CDR3 bases are TGCGCCAGCAGGTTCGGACAGCCCACCGGGGAGCTGTTTTTT. It is translated as CASRFGQPTGELFF.

This clone was found once. Other nucleotide sequences from this sample produce the same CDR3. The chain's CDR3 is CASSLEGLGTDTQYF. CDR3 DNA sequence: TGTGCCAGCAGCTTGGAGGGGTTGGGCACAGATACGCAGTATTTT. The rearrangement links TRBV5-6 to TRBJ2-3; weak D call: TRBD1 (5 bases). The CDR3 totals 15 residues. Between the trimmed V and J ends, which lost 0 bases and 1 base, there was a span of 9 bases. Per germline, CDR1 SGHDT and CDR2 YYEEEE.

The genes are TRBV10-3 and TRBJ2-5, with 8 bases identical to TRBD2. The ends lost 10 bases at V and 4 bases at J; junction bases unmatched: 5. This CDR3 comprises 12 residues. Per the germline V gene, CDR1 is ENHRY and CDR2 is SYGVKD. CDR3 DNA sequence: TGTGCCACCGGGACTAGTGGAGAGACCCAGTACTTC. It specifies CATGTSGETQYF.